The 5 T cell receptor beta chains below all came from one sample that was sequenced in a study of blood T cell repertoires in COVID-19. Here immunoSEQ multiplex PCR was the method, and the copy in TCRdb shows in-frame clones only, minus some. The sample records about 350,000 clones, almost 90% being singletons. The sequenced material came from PBMCs or T cells enriched from blood (not recorded which). These receptors were obtained from a woman in her thirties who had been exposed to COVID-19.

This rearrangement joins TRBV27 to TRBJ2-5; 11 positions match TRBD2. CDR1 is MNHEY, CDR2 SMNVEV, per germline (reference sequence). V lost 6 bases and J lost 4; bases outside the gene matches: 7. This CDR3 region has 15 residues. The CDR3 spells CASSSLAGEGETQYF. CDR3 in DNA: TGTGCCAGCAGCTCACTAGCGGGAGAAGGAGAGACCCAGTACTTC.

The chain couples TRBV19 to TRBJ1-5, with a weak D call TRBD1 (6 bases). The V gene's germline CDR1 is LNHDA and CDR2 SQIVND (reference sequence). The CDR3 runs to 15 residues. Deletions cut 7 bases from V and 4 bases from J, with 17 bases between. CDR3 protein: CASTWGGPENQPQHF. CDR3 nucleotides: TGTGCCAGTACGTGGGGGGGGCCAGAGAATCAGCCCCAGCATTTT.

J is TRBJ1-6 and V is TRBV27, with unresolved D. The germline V gene encodes CDR1 MNHEY and CDR2 SMNVEV (reference sequence). V lost 2 bases and J lost 8, with 13 bases in between. This CDR3 is built from 15 residues. The CDR3: CASSLGREGDSPLHF. DNA for the CDR3: TGTGCCAGCAGTTTAGGAAGGGAGGGCGATTCACCCCTCCACTTT.

J is TRBJ2-3 and V is TRBV10-3; TRBD2 agrees at 13 bases. There are 20 residues in the CDR3. V shed 1 base and J 6 bases; nucleotides not matched to a gene: 16. Germline assignment: CDR1 ENHRY and CDR2 SYGVKD. The CDR3 reads CAISEFGLAGAFVNEDTQYF. Here the CDR3 DNA reads TGTGCCATCAGTGAGTTTGGACTAGCGGGAGCGTTTGTCAATGAGGATACGCAGTATTTT.

This clone has a single count. The genes are TRBV5-6 and TRBJ1-3; 7 bases fit TRBD1. Trimming cost V 4 bases and J 0 bases; bases outside gene matches: 7. CDR1 is SGHDT and CDR2 is YYEEEE in the germline V gene. The CDR3 contains 16 residues. CDR3 residues: CASSPTGALSGNTIYF. The CDR3 DNA reads as TGTGCCAGCAGCCCTACAGGGGCCCTCTCTGGAAACACCATATATTTT.